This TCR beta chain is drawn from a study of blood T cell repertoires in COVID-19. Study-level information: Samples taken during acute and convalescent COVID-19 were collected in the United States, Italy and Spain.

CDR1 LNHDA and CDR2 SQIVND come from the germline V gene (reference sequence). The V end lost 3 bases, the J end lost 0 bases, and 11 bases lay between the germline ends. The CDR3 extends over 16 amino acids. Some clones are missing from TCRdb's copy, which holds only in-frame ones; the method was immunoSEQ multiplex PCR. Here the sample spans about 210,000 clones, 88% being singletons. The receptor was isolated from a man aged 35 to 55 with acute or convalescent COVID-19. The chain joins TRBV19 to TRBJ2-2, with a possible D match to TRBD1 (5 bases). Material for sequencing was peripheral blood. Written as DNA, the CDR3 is TGTGCCAGTAGTATGAAGGTCAGGGCGAACACCGGGGAGCTGTTTTTT. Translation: CASSMKVRANTGELFF.